Given below is one TCR beta chain in context. The antigen remains unidentified. Germline and genes here are mouse. The read is 1 residue too short to cover the CDR3 end, so that end is filled in from the germline J gene. The CDR3 runs to 10 residues. Germline CDR1 reads KGHPV; CDR2 reads FQNQEV (reference sequence). The V gene lost 2 bases and the J gene lost 8 bases, with 3 bases spanning the gap. CDR3 sequences, V/J genes, frequencies and template counts came from survey-depth TCRbeta sequencing. Profiling relied on immunoSEQ multiplex PCR, and the TCRdb table lists in-frame clones only, not all of them. The table records roughly 7,300 clones, 50% to 55% of them present only once. This specimen comes from a study of tissue T cells after allogeneic stem cell transplantation. Study observations and caveats: Motif-based clustering found tissue-specific repertoire signatures shared across patients, though few clones were shared.

Specified time point: mouse harvest day 7 after allogeneic transplant. Each mouse received 10^7 T-cell-depleted marrow cells plus 10^6 splenic CD5+ T cells by tail vein. The chain links TRBV26 to TRBJ1-1; D is unresolved. The sequence derives from a female BALB/c mouse given C57BL/6 T cells with graft-versus-host disease after an allogeneic hematopoietic cell transplant. The sample comprised gut tissue. CDR3 bases read: TGTGCCAGCAGTCTGAGGGAAGTCTTC. Protein sequence: CASSLREVF. Given in full, the CDR3 is CASSLREVFF.